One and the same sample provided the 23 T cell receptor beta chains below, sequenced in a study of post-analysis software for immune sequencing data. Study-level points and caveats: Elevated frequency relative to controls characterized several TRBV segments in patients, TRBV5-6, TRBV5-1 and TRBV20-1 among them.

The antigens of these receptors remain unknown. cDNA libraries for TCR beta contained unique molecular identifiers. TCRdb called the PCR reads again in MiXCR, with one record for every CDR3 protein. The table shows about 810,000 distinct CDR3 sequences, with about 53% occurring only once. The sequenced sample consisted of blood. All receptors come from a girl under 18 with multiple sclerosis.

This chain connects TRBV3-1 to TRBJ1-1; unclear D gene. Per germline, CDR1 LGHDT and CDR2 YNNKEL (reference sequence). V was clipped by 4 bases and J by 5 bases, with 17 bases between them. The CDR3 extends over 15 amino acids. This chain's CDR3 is CASSPTTAGRTEAFF. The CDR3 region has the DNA TGTGCCAGCAGCCCAACCACTGCGGGGAGGACTGAAGCTTTCTTT.

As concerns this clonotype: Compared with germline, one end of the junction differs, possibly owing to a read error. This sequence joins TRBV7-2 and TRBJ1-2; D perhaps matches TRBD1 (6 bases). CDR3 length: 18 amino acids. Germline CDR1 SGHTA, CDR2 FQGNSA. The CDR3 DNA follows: TGTGCCAGCAGCCTAGCGGGACAAGGGGTGACATTTAACTATGGCTACACCTTC. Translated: CASSLAGQGVTFNYGYTF.

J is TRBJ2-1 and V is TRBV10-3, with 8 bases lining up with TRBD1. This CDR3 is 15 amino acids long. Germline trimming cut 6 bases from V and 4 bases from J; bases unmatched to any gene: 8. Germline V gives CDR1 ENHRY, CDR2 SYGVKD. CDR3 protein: CAISAGQGLYNEQFF. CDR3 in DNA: TGTGCCATCAGCGCTGGACAGGGCCTGTACAATGAGCAGTTCTTC.

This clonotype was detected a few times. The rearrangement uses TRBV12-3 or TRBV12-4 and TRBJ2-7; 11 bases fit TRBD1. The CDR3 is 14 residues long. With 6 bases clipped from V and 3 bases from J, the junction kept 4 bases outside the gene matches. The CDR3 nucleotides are TGTGCCAGCAGCCGGGGACAGGGGGTCTACGAGCAGTACTTC. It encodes CASSRGQGVYEQYF.

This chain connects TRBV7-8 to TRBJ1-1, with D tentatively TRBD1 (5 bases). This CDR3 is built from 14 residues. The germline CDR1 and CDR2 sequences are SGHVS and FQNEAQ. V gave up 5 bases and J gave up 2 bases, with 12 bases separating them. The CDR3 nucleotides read TGTGCCAGCAGCCCGACAGCACTAAACACTGAAGCTTTCTTT. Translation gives CASSPTALNTEAFF.

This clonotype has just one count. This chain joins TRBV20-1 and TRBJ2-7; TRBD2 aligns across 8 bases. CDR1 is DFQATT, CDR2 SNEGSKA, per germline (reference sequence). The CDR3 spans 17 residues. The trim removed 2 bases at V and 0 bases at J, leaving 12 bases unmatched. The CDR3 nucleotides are TGCAGTGCTAGAACGCCCGGACTAGCTGGTAACTCCTACGAGCAGTACTTC. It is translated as CSARTPGLAGNSYEQYF.

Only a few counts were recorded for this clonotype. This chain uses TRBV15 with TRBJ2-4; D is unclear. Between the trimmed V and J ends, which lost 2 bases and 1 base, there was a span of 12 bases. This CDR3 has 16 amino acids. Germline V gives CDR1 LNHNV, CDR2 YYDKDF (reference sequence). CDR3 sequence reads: CATSRPAPRAKNIQYF. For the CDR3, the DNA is TGTGCCACCAGCAGACCAGCCCCGAGGGCCAAAAACATTCAGTACTTC.

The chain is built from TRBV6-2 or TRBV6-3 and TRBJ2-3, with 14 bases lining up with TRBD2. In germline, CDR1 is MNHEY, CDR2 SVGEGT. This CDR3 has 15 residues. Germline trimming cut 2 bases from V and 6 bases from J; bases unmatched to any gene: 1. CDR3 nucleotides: TGTGCCAGCAGTTACCGACTAGCGGGAGGGGATACGCAGTATTTT. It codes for CASSYRLAGGDTQYF.

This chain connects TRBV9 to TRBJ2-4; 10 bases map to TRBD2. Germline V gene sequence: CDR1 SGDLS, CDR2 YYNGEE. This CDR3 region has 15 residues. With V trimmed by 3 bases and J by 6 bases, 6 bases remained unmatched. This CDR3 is CASSATSGATNIQYF. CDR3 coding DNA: TGTGCCAGCAGCGCAACTAGCGGGGCTACAAACATTCAGTACTTC.

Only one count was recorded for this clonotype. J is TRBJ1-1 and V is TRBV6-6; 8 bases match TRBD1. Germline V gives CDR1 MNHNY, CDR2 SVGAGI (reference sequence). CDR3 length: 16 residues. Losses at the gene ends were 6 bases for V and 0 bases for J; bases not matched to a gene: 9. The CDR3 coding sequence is TGTGCCAGCAGCCATGGACAGGGTATCATGAACACTGAAGCTTTCTTT. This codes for CASSHGQGIMNTEAFF.

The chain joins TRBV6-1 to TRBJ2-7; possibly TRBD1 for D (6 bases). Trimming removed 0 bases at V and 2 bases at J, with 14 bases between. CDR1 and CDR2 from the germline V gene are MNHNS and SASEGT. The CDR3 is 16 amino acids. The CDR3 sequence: CASSEALNRAPYEQYF. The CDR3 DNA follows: TGTGCCAGCAGTGAAGCGCTTAACAGGGCCCCCTACGAGCAGTACTTC.

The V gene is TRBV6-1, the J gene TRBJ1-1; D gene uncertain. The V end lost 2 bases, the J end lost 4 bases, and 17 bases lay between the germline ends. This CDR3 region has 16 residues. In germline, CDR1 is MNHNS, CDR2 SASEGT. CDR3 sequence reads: CASSEKFKGSSTEAFF. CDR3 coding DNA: TGTGCCAGCAGTGAAAAATTTAAGGGTTCGAGCACTGAAGCTTTCTTT.

The CDR3 DNA is TGTGCCAGCAGCCCTGTCCCCTGGTCGGGGGGAGATACGCAGTATTTT. Amino acids: CASSPVPWSGGDTQYF. The rearrangement links TRBV11-2 to TRBJ2-3; TRBD2 matches 7 bases. Germline lookup yields CDR1 SGHAT and CDR2 FQNNGV. The CDR3 has 16 amino acids. With V trimmed by 5 bases and J by 5 bases, 13 bases remained unmatched.

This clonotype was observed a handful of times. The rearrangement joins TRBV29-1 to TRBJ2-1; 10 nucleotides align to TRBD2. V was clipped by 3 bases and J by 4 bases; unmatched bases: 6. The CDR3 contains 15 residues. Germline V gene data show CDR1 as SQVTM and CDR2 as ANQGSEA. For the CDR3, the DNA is TGCAGCGTTGAGGAACTAGCGGGAAGATACAATGAGCAGTTCTTC. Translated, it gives CSVEELAGRYNEQFF.

The CDR3 here is CATSREVRAHGYTF. The CDR3 region has the DNA TGTGCCACCAGCAGAGAAGTCAGGGCGCATGGCTACACCTTC. The chain joins TRBV15 to TRBJ1-2; TRBD1 might be the D (5 bases). The ends were cut back, 0 bases at V and 6 bases at J, with 11 bases in the middle. CDR1 and CDR2 from the germline V gene are LNHNV and YYDKDF (reference sequence). CDR3 length: 14 residues. The whole variable domain, remainder taken from reference TRBV15 and TRBJ1-2, is DAMVIQNPRYQVTQFGKPVTLSCSQTLNHNVMYWYQQKSSQAPKLLFHYYDKDFNNEADTPDNFQSRRPNTSFCFLDIRSPGLGDTAMYLCATSREVRAHGYTFGSGTRLTVV.

The CDR3 is CSARDRGHTDTQYF. CDR3 in DNA: TGCAGTGCTAGGGATCGGGGGCACACAGATACGCAGTATTTT. The chain is built from TRBV20-1 and TRBJ2-3; D possibly uses TRBD1 or TRBD2 (6 bases each). In germline, CDR1 is DFQATT, CDR2 SNEGSKA (reference sequence). The CDR3 is 14 residues long. Deletions cut 3 bases from V and 2 bases from J, with 12 bases between.

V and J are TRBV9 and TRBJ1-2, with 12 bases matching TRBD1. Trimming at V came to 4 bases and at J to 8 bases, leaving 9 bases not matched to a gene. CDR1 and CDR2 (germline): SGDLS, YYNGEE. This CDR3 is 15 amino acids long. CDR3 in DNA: TGTGCCAGCAGCCAATTCCCCGGGACAGGGGGCGGCTACACCTTC. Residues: CASSQFPGTGGGYTF. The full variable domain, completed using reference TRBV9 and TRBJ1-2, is DSGVTQTPKHLITATGQRVTLRCSPRSGDLSVYWYQQSLDQGLQFLIQYYNGEERAKGNILERFSAQQFPDLHSELNLSSLELGDSALYFCASSQFPGTGGGYTFGSGTRLTVV.

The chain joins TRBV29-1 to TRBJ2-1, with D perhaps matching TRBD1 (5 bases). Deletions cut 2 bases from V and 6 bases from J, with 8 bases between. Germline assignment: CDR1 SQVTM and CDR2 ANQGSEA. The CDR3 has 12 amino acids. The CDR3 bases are TGCAGCGTTGAACCAGGGCCCAATGAGCAGTTCTTC. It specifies CSVEPGPNEQFF.

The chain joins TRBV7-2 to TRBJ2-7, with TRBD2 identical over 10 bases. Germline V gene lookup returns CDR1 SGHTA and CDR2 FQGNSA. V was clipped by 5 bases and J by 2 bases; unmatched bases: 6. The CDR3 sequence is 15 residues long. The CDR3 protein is CASSRGTSVPYEQYF. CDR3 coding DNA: TGTGCCAGCAGCCGCGGGACTAGCGTACCCTACGAGCAGTACTTC.

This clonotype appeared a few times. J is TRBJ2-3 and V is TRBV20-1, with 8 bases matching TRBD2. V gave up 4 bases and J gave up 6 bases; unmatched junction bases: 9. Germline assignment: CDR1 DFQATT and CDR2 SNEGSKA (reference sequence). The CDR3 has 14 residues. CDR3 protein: CSATRAGAADTQYF. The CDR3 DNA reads TGCAGTGCTACCCGAGCGGGAGCTGCGGATACGCAGTATTTT.

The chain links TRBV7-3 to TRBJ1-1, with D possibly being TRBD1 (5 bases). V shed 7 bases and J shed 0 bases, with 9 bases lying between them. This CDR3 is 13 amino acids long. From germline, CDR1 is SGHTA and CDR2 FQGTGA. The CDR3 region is CASKRGLNTEAFF. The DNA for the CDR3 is TGTGCCAGCAAGAGGGGACTGAACACTGAAGCTTTCTTT.

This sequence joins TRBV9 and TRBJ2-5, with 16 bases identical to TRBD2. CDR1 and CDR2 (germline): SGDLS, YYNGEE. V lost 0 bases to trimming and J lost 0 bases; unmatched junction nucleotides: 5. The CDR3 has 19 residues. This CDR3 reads CASSVGPGLAGGDQETQYF. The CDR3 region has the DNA TGTGCCAGCAGCGTAGGGCCGGGACTAGCGGGAGGGGACCAAGAGACCCAGTACTTC.

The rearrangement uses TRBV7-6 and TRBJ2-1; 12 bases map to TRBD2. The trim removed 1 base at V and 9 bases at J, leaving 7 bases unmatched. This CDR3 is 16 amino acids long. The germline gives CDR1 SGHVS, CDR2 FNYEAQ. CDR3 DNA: TGTGCCAGCAGCTTAGGGACTAGCGGGGTAGGCAGTGAGCAGTTCTTC. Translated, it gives CASSLGTSGVGSEQFF.